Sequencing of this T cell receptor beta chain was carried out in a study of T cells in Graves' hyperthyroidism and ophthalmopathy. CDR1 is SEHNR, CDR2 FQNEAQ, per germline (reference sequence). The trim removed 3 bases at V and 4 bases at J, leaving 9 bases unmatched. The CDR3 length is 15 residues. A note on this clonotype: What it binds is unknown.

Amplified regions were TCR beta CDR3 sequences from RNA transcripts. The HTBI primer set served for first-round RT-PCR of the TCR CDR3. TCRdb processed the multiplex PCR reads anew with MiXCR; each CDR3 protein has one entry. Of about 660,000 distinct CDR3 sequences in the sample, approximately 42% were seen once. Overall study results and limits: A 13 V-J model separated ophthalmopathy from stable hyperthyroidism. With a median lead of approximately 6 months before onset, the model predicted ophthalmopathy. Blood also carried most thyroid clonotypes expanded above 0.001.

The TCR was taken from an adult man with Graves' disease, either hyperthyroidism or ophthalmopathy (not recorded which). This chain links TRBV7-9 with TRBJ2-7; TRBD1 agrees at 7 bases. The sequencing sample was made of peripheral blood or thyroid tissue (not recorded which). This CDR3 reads CASSFEQGPGYEQYF. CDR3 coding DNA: TGTGCCAGCAGCTTCGAACAGGGGCCGGGGTACGAGCAGTACTTC.